The 31 T cell receptor beta chains below all came from one sample that was sequenced in a study of Ad26.COV2.S vaccination and SARS-CoV-2 variants. Assay: immunoSEQ multiplex PCR; the TCRdb copy retains only in-frame clones and omits some. The sample includes 300,000 to 500,000 clones, 75% to 90% seen only once; the top ten take under 3.5%. The treatment: approximately 18 received Ad26.COV2.S at low or high dose, single or two shots; several received placebo; per-sample allocation not given. Collection of the samples took place on day 63 after the first injection of vaccine or placebo. The sample in question was peripheral blood, obtained in a trial of Ad26.COV2.S vaccine versus placebo. The source of these receptors is a person aged 18 to 65 who received the Ad26.COV2.S COVID-19 vaccine or a placebo.

The V call is TRBV18, the J call TRBJ2-2, with TRBD1 matching over 8 bases. Germline V gene sequence: CDR1 KGHSH, CDR2 LQKENI. V was pared by 5 bases and J by 0 bases, with 2 bases of the junction left unmatched. This CDR3 contains 15 residues. The CDR3, as DNA: TGTGCCAGCTCAGGGACAGGCACGAACACCGGGGAGCTGTTTTTT. Translation gives CASSGTGTNTGELFF.

The chain's CDR3 is CASSQTWEGFYGYTF. The CDR3 region has the DNA TGCGCCAGCAGCCAAACCTGGGAGGGTTTCTATGGCTACACCTTC. This sequence joins TRBV4-1 and TRBJ1-2; D not resolved. CDR1 and CDR2 (germline): MGHRA, YSYEKL. The V end was cut by 2 bases, the J end by 4 bases, with 14 bases between. This CDR3 has 15 residues.

This chain links TRBV5-6 with TRBJ2-1; TRBD2 aligns across 9 bases. The V gene's germline CDR1 is SGHDT and CDR2 YYEEEE. Trimming took 1 base from V and 0 from J; bases not matched to a gene: 11. The CDR3 covers 19 residues. The CDR3 reads CASSLREWAGGHSYNEQFF. In DNA, the CDR3 is TGTGCCAGCAGCTTGAGAGAATGGGCGGGGGGGCACTCCTACAATGAGCAGTTCTTC.

The chain combines TRBV6-5 with TRBJ2-7; 8 bases match TRBD1. The CDR3 extends over 14 amino acids. Trimming cost V 6 bases and J 2 bases; bases outside gene matches: 6. CDR1 is MNHEY and CDR2 is SVGAGI in the germline V gene. The CDR3 loop reads CASRQTGDPYEQYF. The CDR3 nucleotides read TGTGCCAGCAGACAGACAGGGGACCCCTACGAGCAGTACTTC.

The rearrangement joins TRBV25-1 to TRBJ1-1; 10 bases match TRBD1. The CDR3 has 17 amino acids. Losses at the gene ends were 1 base for V and 5 bases for J; bases not matched to a gene: 10. Germline assignment: CDR1 MGHDK and CDR2 SYGVNS. The DNA of the CDR3 is TGTGCCAGCAGTGAATTCCTCTCCGGGACAGGGGAGACTGAAGCTTTCTTT. Translated: CASSEFLSGTGETEAFF.

This chain connects TRBV29-1 to TRBJ2-1; D is tentatively TRBD1 or TRBD2 (5 bases each). V dropped 6 bases and J dropped 5 bases, with 17 bases sitting between them. This CDR3 region has 14 residues. From germline, CDR1 is SQVTM and CDR2 ANQGSEA. For the CDR3, the DNA is TGCAGCGTAGCCGGGACCATAGTAGACAATGAGCAGTTCTTC. It yields the protein CSVAGTIVDNEQFF.

This chain connects TRBV30 to TRBJ1-4; D uncertain. Germline values: CDR1 GTSNPN, CDR2 SVGIG (reference sequence). This CDR3 is built from 12 residues. Trimming pared 4 bases from V and 5 bases from J, leaving 8 bases between. The CDR3 reads CAWNQRNEKLFF. CDR3 bases: TGTGCCTGGAACCAGAGGAATGAAAAACTGTTTTTT.

V is TRBV4-1 and J is TRBJ1-1, with a possible D match to TRBD1 (5 bases). V dropped 0 bases and J dropped 7 bases, with 9 bases sitting between them. CDR3 size: 13 residues. Per the germline V gene, CDR1 is MGHRA and CDR2 is YSYEKL. CDR3 in DNA: TGCGCCAGCAGCCAAGAGGAGGGGCGTGAAGCTTTCTTT. Protein sequence: CASSQEEGREAFF.

This CDR3 reads CASSIVRTGTSYGYTF. The CDR3 DNA follows: TGTGCCAGTAGTATAGTGAGGACAGGGACCAGCTATGGCTACACCTTC. This chain joins TRBV19 and TRBJ1-2; the match to TRBD1 covers 8 bases. V gave up 1 base and J gave up 4 bases; unmatched junction bases: 8. Germline CDR1 and CDR2: LNHDA and SQIVND (reference sequence). CDR3 length: 16 residues.

This chain links TRBV10-3 with TRBJ1-2, with D unresolved. Trimming left V 0 bases short and J 4 bases short, with 6 bases between. Germline CDR1 and CDR2: ENHRY and SYGVKD. The CDR3 contains 13 residues. The CDR3 is CAISESKPYGYTF. The CDR3 bases are TGTGCCATCAGTGAGTCGAAACCCTATGGCTACACCTTC.

V and J are TRBV21-1 and TRBJ2-1; the DNA was not used to check the table's D call, TRBD1. TRBV21-1 is labeled a pseudogene. The CDR3 length is 14 residues. The CDR3 loop reads CASTHEGDLNEQFF. The CDR3 DNA reads TGTGCCAGCACTCACGAGGGGGACCTCAATGAGCAGTTCTTC.

With regard to this clone: The same CDR3 can be traced to other DNA sequences in this sample. This chain uses TRBV9 with TRBJ2-2, with D perhaps matching TRBD2 (7 bases). The CDR3 runs to 16 residues. V lost 0 bases and J 6 bases, leaving 15 bases between the germline ends. Germline values: CDR1 SGDLS, CDR2 YYNGEE. The CDR3 region has the DNA TGTGCCAGCAGCGTAGGAGGGGGGGCTATGGCCGGGGAGCTGTTTTTT. Protein sequence: CASSVGGGAMAGELFF.

The chain employs TRBV7-9 and TRBJ2-2, with D possibly called TRBD1 or TRBD2 (5 bases each). The CDR3 sequence is 16 residues long. CDR1 is SEHNR, CDR2 FQNEAQ, per germline (reference sequence). Between the trimmed V and J ends, which lost 1 base and 5 bases, there was a span of 14 bases. The CDR3 sequence: CASSLVSGSGTGELFF. In DNA form, the CDR3 reads TGTGCCAGCAGCTTAGTCTCGGGGTCAGGGACCGGGGAGCTGTTTTTT. The full variable domain, with the rest looked up from reference TRBV7-9 and TRBJ2-2, is DTGVSQNPRHKITKRGQNVTFRCDPISEHNRLYWYRQTLGQGPEFLTYFQNEAQLEKSRLLSDRFSAERPKGSFSTLEIQRTEQGDSAMYLCASSLVSGSGTGELFFGEGSRLTVL.

The chain recombines TRBV4-3 with TRBJ1-2, with TRBD1 as a possible D gene (5 bases). Trimming left V 4 bases short and J 5 bases short, with 17 bases between. The CDR3 sequence is 15 residues long. From germline, CDR1 is LGHNA and CDR2 YSLEER. CDR3 DNA sequence: TGCGCCAGCAGCCCCACCCACGGGGCCGGGTATGGCTACACCTTC. Translating it yields CASSPTHGAGYGYTF.

V is TRBV7-2 and J is TRBJ2-7, with 8 nucleotides matching TRBD2. The V gene's germline CDR1 is SGHTA and CDR2 FQGNSA. After removal of 3 bases from V and 3 bases from J, the junction contained 7 bases not matched to a gene. The CDR3 has 15 amino acids. CDR3 sequence: CASSFQAGGLYEQYF. The CDR3 nucleotides are TGTGCCAGCAGCTTCCAGGCGGGGGGCCTCTACGAGCAGTACTTC.

The chain employs TRBV30 and TRBJ1-6; unclear D gene. Germline CDR1 is GTSNPN and CDR2 is SVGIG (reference sequence). V gave up 3 bases and J gave up 13 bases, with 13 bases separating them. The length of the CDR3 is 12 residues. The CDR3 region has the DNA TGTGCCTGGAGCGACCCCCTCCAGCCCCTCCACTTT. Its protein product is CAWSDPLQPLHF.

The V gene is TRBV11-2, the J gene TRBJ1-4, with D possibly being TRBD1 (5 bases). The CDR3 has 14 residues. Deletions cut 3 bases from V and 5 bases from J, with 10 bases between. Germline CDR1 and CDR2: SGHAT and FQNNGV. The CDR3 spells CASSFSGTNEKLFF. CDR3 sequence (DNA): TGTGCCAGCAGCTTTTCGGGGACGAATGAAAAACTGTTTTTT.

V is TRBV9 and J is TRBJ2-2; 7 bases align to TRBD1. With 4 bases clipped from V and 5 bases from J, the junction kept 8 bases outside the gene matches. Germline assignment: CDR1 SGDLS and CDR2 YYNGEE. The CDR3 runs to 15 residues. As DNA, the CDR3 is TGTGCCAGCAGCCCAAAGACAGGGAATACCGGGGAGCTGTTTTTT. It codes for CASSPKTGNTGELFF. The full variable domain, with the rest looked up from reference TRBV9 and TRBJ2-2, is DSGVTQTPKHLITATGQRVTLRCSPRSGDLSVYWYQQSLDQGLQFLIQYYNGEERAKGNILERFSAQQFPDLHSELNLSSLELGDSALYFCASSPKTGNTGELFFGEGSRLTVL.

This clone appeared once. The chain couples TRBV4-1 to TRBJ2-7; perhaps D is TRBD1 or TRBD2 (6 bases each). The CDR3 has 16 residues. Trimming removed 4 bases at V and 1 base at J, with 17 bases between. Germline V gene lookup returns CDR1 MGHRA and CDR2 YSYEKL. The CDR3 sequence: CASSPLMRGASYEQYF. DNA of the CDR3: TGCGCCAGCAGCCCCCTAATGAGGGGGGCGTCCTACGAGCAGTACTTC.

This sequence joins TRBV19 and TRBJ1-1; 7 bases fit TRBD1. The germline CDR1 and CDR2 sequences are LNHDA and SQIVND (reference sequence). There are 17 residues in the CDR3. J was trimmed by 1 base and V by 5 bases; bases with no gene match: 13. The CDR3 sequence is CASSSGRAGGRNTEAFF. The CDR3 DNA follows: TGTGCCAGTAGTTCAGGGAGGGCAGGGGGTCGGAACACTGAAGCTTTCTTT.

The chain joins TRBV6-4 to TRBJ2-2, with 9 bases matching TRBD1. J gave up 5 bases and V 0 bases, and 13 bases lay outside the gene matches. Germline-derived CDR1 and CDR2 are MRHNA and SNTAGT. The length of the CDR3 is 19 residues. The CDR3 sequence is CASSDSPTWGQGKTGELFF. Here the CDR3 DNA reads TGTGCCAGCAGTGACTCACCAACTTGGGGACAGGGAAAAACCGGGGAGCTGTTTTTT.

The chain has TRBV5-5 and TRBJ2-7, with D maybe TRBD1 (6 bases). This CDR3 has 13 amino acids. The germline CDR1 and CDR2 sequences are SGHKS and YYEKEE (reference sequence). The V end was cut by 0 bases, the J end by 7 bases, with 11 bases between. CDR3 amino acids: CASSLVGAREQYF. The CDR3 DNA reads TGTGCCAGCAGCTTGGTGGGGGCTCGGGAGCAGTACTTC.

The chain carries TRBV6-5 and TRBJ1-6; unclear D gene. V was clipped by 2 bases and J by 7 bases, with 6 bases between them. The CDR3 is 13 amino acids. The germline CDR1 and CDR2 sequences are MNHEY and SVGAGI. The CDR3 nucleotides are TGTGCCAGCAGTTACCAATGGAATTCACCCCTCCACTTT. Amino acids: CASSYQWNSPLHF.

The rearrangement links TRBV7-8 to TRBJ2-2; TRBD2 matches at 8 bases. Trimming removed 5 bases from V and 2 bases from J; junction bases left unmatched: 7. This CDR3 comprises 16 residues. Germline V CDR1 and CDR2: SGHVS, FQNEAQ. CDR3 DNA sequence: TGTGCCAGCAGCGTACCGGGACTAGAAAACACCGGGGAGCTGTTTTTT. This encodes CASSVPGLENTGELFF.

The chain couples TRBV20-1 to TRBJ2-5, with TRBD2 matching 8 bases. Germline V gene lookup returns CDR1 DFQATT and CDR2 SNEGSKA (reference sequence). The CDR3 runs 15 residues. V lost 3 bases, J lost 7 bases, and 13 bases stayed unmatched. The CDR3 nucleotides read TGCAGTGCTAGTTTAGCGGGGAGGTCCCAGGGGACCCAGTACTTC. It specifies CSASLAGRSQGTQYF.

This rearrangement joins TRBV27 to TRBJ1-1, with no clear D. Germline CDR1 is MNHEY and CDR2 is SMNVEV (reference sequence). The germline V and J ends were trimmed by 5 bases and 1 base, with 11 bases remaining between them. CDR3 size: 14 residues. DNA for the CDR3: TGTGCCAGCAGTCCCTACTCCCAGAACACTGAAGCTTTCTTT. Translating it yields CASSPYSQNTEAFF.

The chain recombines TRBV18 with TRBJ1-1, with a tentative D call TRBD1 (5 bases). This CDR3 contains 16 residues. Trimming took off 3 bases at V and 0 bases at J, with 14 bases between the two ends. Germline CDR1 and CDR2: KGHSH and LQKENI. For the CDR3, the DNA is TGTGCCAGCTCACCCCTCGGGACCCGTATGAACACTGAAGCTTTCTTT. It translates to CASSPLGTRMNTEAFF.

The DNA of the CDR3 is TGTGCCAGCAGCTTGGTGGTGACAGGCCTTATGAACACTGAAGCTTTCTTT. Amino acid sequence: CASSLVVTGLMNTEAFF. The chain carries TRBV5-6 and TRBJ1-1, with a weak D call TRBD1 (6 bases). The CDR3 is 17 residues long. The V gene lost 0 bases and the J gene lost 0 bases, with 15 bases spanning the gap. Germline V lookup: CDR1 SGHDT, CDR2 YYEEEE.

The V call is TRBV2, the J call TRBJ2-3; no clear D. This CDR3 is 13 amino acids long. Trimming cost V 3 bases and J 10 bases, with 14 bases left between them. Germline CDR1 is SNHLY and CDR2 is FYNNEI. The CDR3 nucleotides are TGTGCCAGCAGTGACTCTAGGCTGGGTTCGCAGTATTTT. Translation: CASSDSRLGSQYF.

This clone turned up a few times. This chain links TRBV13 with TRBJ2-3; perhaps TRBD2 as D (5 bases). The V end was cut by 5 bases, the J end by 5 bases, with 8 bases between. This CDR3 comprises 12 residues. Germline CDR1 and CDR2: PRHDT and FYEKMQ (reference sequence). The CDR3 loop reads CASSLAVDTQYF. The CDR3 region has the DNA TGTGCCAGCAGCCTAGCAGTAGATACGCAGTATTTT.

V usage is TRBV5-1 and J usage is TRBJ2-5; 9 bases agree with TRBD1. V shed 4 bases and J 5 bases; nucleotides not matched to a gene: 6. Germline V gives CDR1 SGHRS, CDR2 YFSETQ. The CDR3 is 14 residues long. The CDR3 bases are TGCGCCAGCAGCGTACAGGGGGCGCGTGAGACCCAGTACTTC. Its translation: CASSVQGARETQYF.